This T cell receptor (beta chain) was captured by sequencing in a study of blood T cell repertoires in COVID-19. Study-wide background: Specimens from acute and convalescent COVID-19 originated in the United States, Italy and Spain. PBMCs, B-cell-depleted T cells, or T cells were the source of the cDNA or gDNA that made up the material.

This CDR3 is built from 11 residues. Trimming stripped 7 bases from V and 5 bases from J, with 7 bases between. Germline CDR1 KGHDR, CDR2 SFDVKD. TCRdb keeps only in-frame clones here, not all; method: immunoSEQ multiplex PCR. This sample has roughly 200,000 clones, with more than 80% found just once. V gene TRBV24-1 combines with J gene TRBJ2-5, with D perhaps TRBD2 (5 bases). The sequencing sample was made of peripheral blood. The TCR comes from a woman aged 55-70 years with acute or convalescent COVID-19. The CDR3 loop reads CATSRGETQYF. In DNA, the CDR3 is TGTGCCACCAGCCGAGGGGAGACCCAGTACTTC.